This TCR beta chain was obtained from a study of neurological immune-mediated disorders. The table lists this clonotype with many counts. With 10-nucleotide random UMIs, 5'RACE was used to make the cDNA. TCRdb ran MiXCR on the 5' RACE reads and lists one entry per CDR3 protein. This table has about 53,000 distinct CDR3 sequences, 9% to 10% appearing once. The length of the CDR3 is 15 residues. Germline V lookup: CDR1 SGHRS, CDR2 YFSETQ. V shed 2 bases and J shed 2 bases, with 14 bases lying between them. Noted time point: longitudinal time-point 1 (baseline). The clonotype comes from a woman in her thirties or forties in good health. Sequenced input: PBMCs. This chain connects TRBV5-1 to TRBJ2-7; D unresolved. This CDR3 is CASSFSGPLTYEQYF. The CDR3 nucleotides are TGCGCCAGCAGCTTCTCCGGGCCGCTAACCTACGAGCAGTACTTC.